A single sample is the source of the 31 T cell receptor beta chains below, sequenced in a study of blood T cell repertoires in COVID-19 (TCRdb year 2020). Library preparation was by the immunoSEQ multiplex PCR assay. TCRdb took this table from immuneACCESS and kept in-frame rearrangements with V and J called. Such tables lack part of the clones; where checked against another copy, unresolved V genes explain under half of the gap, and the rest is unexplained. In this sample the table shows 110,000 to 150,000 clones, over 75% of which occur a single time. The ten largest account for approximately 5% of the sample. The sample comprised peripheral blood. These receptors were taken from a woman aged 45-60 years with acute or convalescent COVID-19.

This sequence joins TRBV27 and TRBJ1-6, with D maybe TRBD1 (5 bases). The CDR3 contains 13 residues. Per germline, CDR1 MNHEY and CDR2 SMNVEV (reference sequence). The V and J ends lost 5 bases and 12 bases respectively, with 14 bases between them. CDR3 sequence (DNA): TGTGCCAGCAGTCCTACCCTCAGGGTACCCCTCCACTTT. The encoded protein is CASSPTLRVPLHF.

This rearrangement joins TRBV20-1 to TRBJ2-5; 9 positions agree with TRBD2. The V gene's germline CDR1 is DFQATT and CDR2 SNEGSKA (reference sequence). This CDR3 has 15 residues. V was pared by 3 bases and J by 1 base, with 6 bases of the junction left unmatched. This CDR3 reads CSASLGGGAQETQYF. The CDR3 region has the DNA TGCAGTGCTAGTCTGGGCGGGGGGGCCCAAGAGACCCAGTACTTC.

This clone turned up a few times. The CDR3 coding sequence is TGCGCCAGCAGCTTGGCCGGTTTGGGAGGAGAAGAGACCCAGTACTTC. Translating gives CASSLAGLGGEETQYF. This chain links TRBV5-1 with TRBJ2-5; possible D gene TRBD2, 6 bases. Germline V gene lookup returns CDR1 SGHRS and CDR2 YFSETQ. V lost 0 bases and J lost 3, with 15 bases in between. The CDR3 runs 16 residues. Combining the CDR3 with reference TRBV5-1 and TRBJ2-5 gives the whole variable domain KAGVTQTPRYLIKTRGQQVTLSCSPISGHRSVSWYQQTPGQGLQFLFEYFSETQRNKGNFPGRFSGRQFSNSRSEMNVSTLELGDSALYLCASSLAGLGGEETQYFGPGTRLLVL.

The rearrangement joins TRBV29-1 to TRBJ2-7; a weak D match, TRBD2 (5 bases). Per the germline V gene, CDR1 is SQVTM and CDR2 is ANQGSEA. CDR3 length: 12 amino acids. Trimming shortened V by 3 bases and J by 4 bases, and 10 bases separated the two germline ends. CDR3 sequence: CSVETNDYEQYF. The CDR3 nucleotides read TGCAGCGTTGAGACTAACGATTACGAGCAGTACTTC.

This CDR3 is CASSLARTGRGNQPQHF. The CDR3 DNA sequence: TGTGCCAGCAGCTTAGCGCGGACAGGGAGAGGCAATCAGCCCCAGCATTTT. The chain combines TRBV7-8 with TRBJ1-5, with 8 bases matching TRBD1. CDR1 SGHVS and CDR2 FQNEAQ come from the germline V gene. The CDR3 is made up of 17 amino acids. The J segment lost 2 bases and the V segment lost 0 bases, leaving 6 bases of the junction unmatched.

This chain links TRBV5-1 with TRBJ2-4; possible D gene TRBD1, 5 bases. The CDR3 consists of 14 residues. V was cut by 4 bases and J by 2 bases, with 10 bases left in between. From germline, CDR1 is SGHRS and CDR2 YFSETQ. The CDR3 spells CASSPTVTKNIQYF. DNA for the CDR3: TGCGCCAGCAGCCCGACAGTAACCAAAAACATTCAGTACTTC.

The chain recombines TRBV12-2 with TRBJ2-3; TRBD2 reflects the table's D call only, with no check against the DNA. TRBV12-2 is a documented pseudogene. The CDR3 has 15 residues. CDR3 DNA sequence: TGTGCAAGTCGCCGTCGGGGAGTAGCCACAGATACGCAGTATTTT. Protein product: CASRRRGVATDTQYF.

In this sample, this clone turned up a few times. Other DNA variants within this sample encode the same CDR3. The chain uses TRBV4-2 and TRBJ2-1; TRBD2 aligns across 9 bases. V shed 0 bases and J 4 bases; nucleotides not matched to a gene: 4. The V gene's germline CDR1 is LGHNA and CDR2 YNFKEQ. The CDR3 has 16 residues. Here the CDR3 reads CASSQEPSGGYNEQFF. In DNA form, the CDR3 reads TGTGCCAGCAGCCAAGAACCAAGCGGGGGGTACAATGAGCAGTTCTTC.

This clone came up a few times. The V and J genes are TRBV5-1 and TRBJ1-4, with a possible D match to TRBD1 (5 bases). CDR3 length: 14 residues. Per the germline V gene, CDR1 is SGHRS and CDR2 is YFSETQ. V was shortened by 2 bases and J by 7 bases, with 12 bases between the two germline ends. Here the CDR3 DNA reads TGCGCCAGCAGCTTCATGTCCGGGGGTGAAAAACTGTTTTTT. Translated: CASSFMSGGEKLFF.

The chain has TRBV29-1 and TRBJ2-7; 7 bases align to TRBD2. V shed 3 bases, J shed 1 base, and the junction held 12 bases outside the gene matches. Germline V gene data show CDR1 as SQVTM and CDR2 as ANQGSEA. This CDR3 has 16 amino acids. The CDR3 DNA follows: TGCAGCGTTGACCGGTTTGGCGCCGGGGGGTCCTACGAGCAGTACTTC. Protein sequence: CSVDRFGAGGSYEQYF.

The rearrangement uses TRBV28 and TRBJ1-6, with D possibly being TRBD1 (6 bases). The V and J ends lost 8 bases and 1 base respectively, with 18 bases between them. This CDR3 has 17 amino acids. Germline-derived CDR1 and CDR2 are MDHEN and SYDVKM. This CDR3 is CASLVGGLGSYNSPLHF. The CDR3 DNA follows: TGTGCCAGCTTGGTTGGGGGCTTGGGGTCCTATAATTCACCCCTCCACTTT.

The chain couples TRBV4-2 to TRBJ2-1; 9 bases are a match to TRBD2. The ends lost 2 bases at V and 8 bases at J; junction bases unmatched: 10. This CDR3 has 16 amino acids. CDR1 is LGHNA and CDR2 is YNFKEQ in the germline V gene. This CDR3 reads CASSQTASGGSHEQFF. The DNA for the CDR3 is TGTGCCAGCAGCCAAACGGCCAGCGGGGGGTCCCATGAGCAGTTCTTC.

The CDR3 sequence is CASSRDRDYGYTF. CDR3 coding DNA: TGTGCCAGCAGCCGGGACAGAGACTATGGCTACACCTTC. J is TRBJ1-2 and V is TRBV6-6; 7 bases line up with TRBD1. Germline assignment: CDR1 MNHNY and CDR2 SVGAGI (reference sequence). The CDR3 contains 13 residues. V was pared by 6 bases and J by 3 bases, with 4 bases of the junction left unmatched.

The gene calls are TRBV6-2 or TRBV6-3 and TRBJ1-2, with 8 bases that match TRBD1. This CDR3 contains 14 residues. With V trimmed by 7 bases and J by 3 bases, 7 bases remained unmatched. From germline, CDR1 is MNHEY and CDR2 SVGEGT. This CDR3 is CASIPTGVDYGYTF. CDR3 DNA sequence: TGTGCCAGCATCCCGACAGGGGTCGACTATGGCTACACCTTC.

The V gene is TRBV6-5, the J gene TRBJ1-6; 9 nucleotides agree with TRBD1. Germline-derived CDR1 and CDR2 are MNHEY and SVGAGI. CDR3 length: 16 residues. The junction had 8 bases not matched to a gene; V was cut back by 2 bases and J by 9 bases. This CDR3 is CASSYAGTGKASPLHF. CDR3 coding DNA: TGTGCCAGCAGTTACGCCGGGACAGGGAAAGCTTCACCCCTCCACTTT.

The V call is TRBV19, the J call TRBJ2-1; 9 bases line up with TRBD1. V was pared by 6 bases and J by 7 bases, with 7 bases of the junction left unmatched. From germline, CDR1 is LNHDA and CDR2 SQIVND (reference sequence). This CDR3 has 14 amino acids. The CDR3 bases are TGTGCCAGTAGCCTGGGACAGGGAGTAAATGAGCAGTTCTTC. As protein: CASSLGQGVNEQFF.

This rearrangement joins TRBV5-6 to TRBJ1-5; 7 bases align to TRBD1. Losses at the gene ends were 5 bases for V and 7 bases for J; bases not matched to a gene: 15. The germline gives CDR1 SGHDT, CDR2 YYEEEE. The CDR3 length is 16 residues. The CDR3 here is CASSLFRAPGGQPQHF. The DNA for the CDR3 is TGTGCCAGCAGTTTATTCCGGGCCCCAGGGGGGCAGCCCCAGCATTTT.

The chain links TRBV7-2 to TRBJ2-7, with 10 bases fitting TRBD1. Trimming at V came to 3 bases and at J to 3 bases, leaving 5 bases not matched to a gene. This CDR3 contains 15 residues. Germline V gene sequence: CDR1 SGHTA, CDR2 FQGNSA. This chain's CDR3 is CASSLGTGASYEQYF. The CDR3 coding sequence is TGTGCCAGCAGCTTGGGGACAGGGGCAAGCTACGAGCAGTACTTC. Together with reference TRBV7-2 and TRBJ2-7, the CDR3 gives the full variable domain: GAGVSQSPSNKVTEKGKDVELRCDPISGHTALYWYRQSLGQGLEFLIYFQGNSAPDKSGLPSDRFSAERTGGSVSTLTIQRTQQEDSAVYLCASSLGTGASYEQYFGPGTRLTVT.

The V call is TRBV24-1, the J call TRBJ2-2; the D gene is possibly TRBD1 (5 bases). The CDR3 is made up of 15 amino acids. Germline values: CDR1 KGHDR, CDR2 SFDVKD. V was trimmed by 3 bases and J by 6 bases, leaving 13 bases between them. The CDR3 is CATSDPQGFAGELFF. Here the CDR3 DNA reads TGTGCCACCAGTGATCCTCAGGGTTTCGCCGGGGAGCTGTTTTTT.

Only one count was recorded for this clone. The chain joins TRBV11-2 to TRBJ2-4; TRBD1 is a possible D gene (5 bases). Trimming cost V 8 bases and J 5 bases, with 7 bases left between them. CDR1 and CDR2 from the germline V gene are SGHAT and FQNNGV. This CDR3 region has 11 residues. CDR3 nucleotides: TGTGCCAGCCAGGGCCAAAACATTCAGTACTTC. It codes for CASQGQNIQYF.

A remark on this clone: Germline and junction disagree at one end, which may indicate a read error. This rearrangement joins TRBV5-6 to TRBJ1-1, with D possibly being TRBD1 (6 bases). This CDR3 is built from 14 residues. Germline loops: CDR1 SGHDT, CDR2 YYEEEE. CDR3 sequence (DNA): TGTGCCAGCATCTTGGGGGCTTTGAACACTGAAGCTTTCTTT. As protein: CASILGALNTEAFF.

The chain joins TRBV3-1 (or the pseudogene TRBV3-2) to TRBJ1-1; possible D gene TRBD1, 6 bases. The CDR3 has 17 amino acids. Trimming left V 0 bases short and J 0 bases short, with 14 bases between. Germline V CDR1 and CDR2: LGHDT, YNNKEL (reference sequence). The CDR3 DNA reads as TGTGCCAGCAGCCAAGAGATGGGACACCGGCTGAACACTGAAGCTTTCTTT. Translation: CASSQEMGHRLNTEAFF.

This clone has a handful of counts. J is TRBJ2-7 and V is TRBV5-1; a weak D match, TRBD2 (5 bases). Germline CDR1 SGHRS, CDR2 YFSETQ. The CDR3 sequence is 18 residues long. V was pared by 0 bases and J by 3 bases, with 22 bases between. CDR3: CASSLALSKKGDIYEQYF. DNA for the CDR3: TGCGCCAGCAGCTTGGCCCTATCGAAAAAGGGAGACATCTACGAGCAGTACTTC.

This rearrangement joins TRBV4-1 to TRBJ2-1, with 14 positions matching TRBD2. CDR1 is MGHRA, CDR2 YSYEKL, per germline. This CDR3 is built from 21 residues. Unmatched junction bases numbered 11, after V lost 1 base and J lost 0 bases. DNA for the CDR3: TGCGCCAGCAGCCAAGGCCCATCGACTAGCGGGGGGGTTAGCTCCTACAATGAGCAGTTCTTC. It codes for CASSQGPSTSGGVSSYNEQFF.

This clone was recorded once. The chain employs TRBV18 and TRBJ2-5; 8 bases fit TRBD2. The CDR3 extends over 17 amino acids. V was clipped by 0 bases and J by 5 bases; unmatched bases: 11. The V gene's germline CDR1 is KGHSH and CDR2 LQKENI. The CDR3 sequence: CASSPPSRGGRWETQYF. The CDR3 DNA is TGTGCCAGCTCACCACCTTCACGGGGGGGTCGTTGGGAGACCCAGTACTTC.

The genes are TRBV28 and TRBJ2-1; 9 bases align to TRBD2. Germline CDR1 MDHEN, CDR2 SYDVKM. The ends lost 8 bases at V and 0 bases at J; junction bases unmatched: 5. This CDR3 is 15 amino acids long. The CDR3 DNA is TGTGCCAGCTCCAGCGGGGGGCTCTCCTACAATGAGCAGTTCTTC. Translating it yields CASSSGGLSYNEQFF.

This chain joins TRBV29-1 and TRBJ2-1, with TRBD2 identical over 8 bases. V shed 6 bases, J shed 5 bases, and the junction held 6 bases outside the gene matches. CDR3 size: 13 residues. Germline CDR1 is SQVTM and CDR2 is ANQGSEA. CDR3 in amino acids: CSVAGGGHNEQFF. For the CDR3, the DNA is TGCAGCGTGGCGGGGGGCGGCCACAATGAGCAGTTCTTC.

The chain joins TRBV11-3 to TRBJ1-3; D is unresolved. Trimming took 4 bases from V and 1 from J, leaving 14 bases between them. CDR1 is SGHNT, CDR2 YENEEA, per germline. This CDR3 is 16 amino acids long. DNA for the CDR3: TGTGCCAGCAGCTCCCGCGGCGGGGAGTCTGGAAACACCATATATTTT. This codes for CASSSRGGESGNTIYF.

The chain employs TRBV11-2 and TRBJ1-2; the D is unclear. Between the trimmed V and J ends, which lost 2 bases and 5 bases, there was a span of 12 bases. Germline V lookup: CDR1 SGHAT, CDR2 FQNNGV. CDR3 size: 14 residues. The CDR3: CASSLWLAEYGYTF. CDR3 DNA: TGTGCCAGCAGCTTATGGTTAGCGGAGTATGGCTACACCTTC.

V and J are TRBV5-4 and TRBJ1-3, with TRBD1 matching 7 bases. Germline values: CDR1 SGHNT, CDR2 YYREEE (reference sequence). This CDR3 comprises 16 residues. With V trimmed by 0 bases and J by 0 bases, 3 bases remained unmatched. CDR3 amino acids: CASSLGGTASGNTIYF. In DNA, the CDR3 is TGTGCCAGCAGCTTGGGGGGGACAGCCTCTGGAAACACCATATATTTT.

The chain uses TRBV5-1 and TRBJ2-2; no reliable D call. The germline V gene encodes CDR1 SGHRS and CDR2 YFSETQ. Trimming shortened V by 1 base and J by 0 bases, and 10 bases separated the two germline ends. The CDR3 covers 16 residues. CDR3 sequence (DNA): TGCGCCAGCAGCTTGACCGCAGACACGAACACCGGGGAGCTGTTTTTT. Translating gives CASSLTADTNTGELFF. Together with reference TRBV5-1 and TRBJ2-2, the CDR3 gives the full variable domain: KAGVTQTPRYLIKTRGQQVTLSCSPISGHRSVSWYQQTPGQGLQFLFEYFSETQRNKGNFPGRFSGRQFSNSRSEMNVSTLELGDSALYLCASSLTADTNTGELFFGEGSRLTVL.